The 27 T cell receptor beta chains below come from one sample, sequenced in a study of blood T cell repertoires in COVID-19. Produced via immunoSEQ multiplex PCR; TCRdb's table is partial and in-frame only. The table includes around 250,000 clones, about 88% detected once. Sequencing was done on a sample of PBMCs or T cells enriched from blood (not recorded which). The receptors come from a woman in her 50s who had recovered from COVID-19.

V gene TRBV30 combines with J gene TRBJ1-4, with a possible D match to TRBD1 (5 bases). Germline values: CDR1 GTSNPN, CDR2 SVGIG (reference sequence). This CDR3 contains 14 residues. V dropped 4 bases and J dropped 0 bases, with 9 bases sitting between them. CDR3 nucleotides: TGTGCCTGGACCCGGACAACAACTAATGAAAAACTGTTTTTT. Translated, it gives CAWTRTTTNEKLFF.

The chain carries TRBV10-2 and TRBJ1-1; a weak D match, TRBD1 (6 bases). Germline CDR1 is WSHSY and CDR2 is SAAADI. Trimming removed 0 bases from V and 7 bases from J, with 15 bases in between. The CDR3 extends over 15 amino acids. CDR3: CASSESVVDSLEAFF. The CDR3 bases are TGCGCCAGCAGTGAGTCGGTAGTGGACAGCCTTGAAGCTTTCTTT.

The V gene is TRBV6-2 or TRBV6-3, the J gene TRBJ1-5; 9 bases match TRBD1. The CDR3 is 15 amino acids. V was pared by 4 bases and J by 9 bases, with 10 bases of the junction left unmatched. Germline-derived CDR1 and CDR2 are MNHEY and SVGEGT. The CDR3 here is CASSSPGTGPRPQHF. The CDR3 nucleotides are TGTGCCAGCAGTTCCCCCGGGACAGGGCCCCGGCCCCAGCATTTT.

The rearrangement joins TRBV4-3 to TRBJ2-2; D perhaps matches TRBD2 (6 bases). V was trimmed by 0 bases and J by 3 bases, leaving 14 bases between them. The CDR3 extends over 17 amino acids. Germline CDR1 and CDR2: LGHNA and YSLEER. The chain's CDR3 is CASSQDILARHTGELFF. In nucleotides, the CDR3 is TGCGCCAGCAGCCAAGATATCCTAGCGCGACACACCGGGGAGCTGTTTTTT.

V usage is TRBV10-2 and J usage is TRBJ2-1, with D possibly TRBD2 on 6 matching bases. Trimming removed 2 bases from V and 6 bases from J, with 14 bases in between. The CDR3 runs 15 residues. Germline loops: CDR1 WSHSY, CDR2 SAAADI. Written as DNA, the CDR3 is TGCGCCAGCAGTGAGAGGAGGGAACGAGGCAATGAGCAGTTCTTC. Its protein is CASSERRERGNEQFF.

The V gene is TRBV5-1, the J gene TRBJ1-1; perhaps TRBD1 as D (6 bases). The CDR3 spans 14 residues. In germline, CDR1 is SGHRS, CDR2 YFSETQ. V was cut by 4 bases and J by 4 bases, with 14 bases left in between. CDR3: CASSPLTGATEAFF. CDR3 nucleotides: TGCGCCAGCAGCCCGTTGACAGGTGCCACTGAAGCTTTCTTT.

CDR3 residues: CATSRGREEYNEQFF. The CDR3 coding sequence is TGTGCCACATCCCGGGGCAGGGAGGAGTACAATGAGCAGTTCTTC. The V and J genes are TRBV6-7 and TRBJ2-1, with TRBD2 as a possible D gene (6 bases). TRBV6-7 is an ORF, and what it does is uncertain. The V and J ends lost 10 bases and 4 bases respectively, with 20 bases between them. The CDR3 covers 15 residues.

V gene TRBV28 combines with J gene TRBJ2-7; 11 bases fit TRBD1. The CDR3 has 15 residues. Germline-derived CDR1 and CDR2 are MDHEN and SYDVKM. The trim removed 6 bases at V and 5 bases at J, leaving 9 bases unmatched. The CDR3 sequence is CASSPGQGARDEQYF. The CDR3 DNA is TGTGCCAGCAGCCCCGGACAGGGGGCCAGGGACGAGCAGTACTTC.

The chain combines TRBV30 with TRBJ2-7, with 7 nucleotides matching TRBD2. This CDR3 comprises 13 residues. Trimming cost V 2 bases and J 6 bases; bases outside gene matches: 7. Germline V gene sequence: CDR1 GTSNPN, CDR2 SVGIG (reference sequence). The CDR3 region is CAWSIAGEGEQYF. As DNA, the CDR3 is TGTGCCTGGAGTATTGCGGGAGAGGGCGAGCAGTACTTC.

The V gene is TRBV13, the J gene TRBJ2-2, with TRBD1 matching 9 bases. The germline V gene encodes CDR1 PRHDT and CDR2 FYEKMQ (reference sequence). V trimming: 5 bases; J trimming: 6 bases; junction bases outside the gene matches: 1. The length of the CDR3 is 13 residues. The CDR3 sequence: CASSTGGAGELFF. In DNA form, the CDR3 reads TGTGCCAGCAGCACAGGGGGCGCCGGGGAGCTGTTTTTT.

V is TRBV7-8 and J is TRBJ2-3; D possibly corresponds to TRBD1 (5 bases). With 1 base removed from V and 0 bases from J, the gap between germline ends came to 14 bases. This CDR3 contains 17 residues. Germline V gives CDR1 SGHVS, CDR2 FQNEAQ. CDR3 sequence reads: CASSLGGRASSTDTQYF. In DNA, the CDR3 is TGTGCCAGCAGCTTAGGAGGCAGGGCCTCTAGCACAGATACGCAGTATTTT.

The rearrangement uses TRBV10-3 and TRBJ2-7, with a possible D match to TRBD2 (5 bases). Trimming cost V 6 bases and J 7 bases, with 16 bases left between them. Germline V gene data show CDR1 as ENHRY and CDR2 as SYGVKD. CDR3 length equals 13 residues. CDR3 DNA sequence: TGTGCCATCAGCCACCAGACTACGGGGGAGCAGTACTTC. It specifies CAISHQTTGEQYF.

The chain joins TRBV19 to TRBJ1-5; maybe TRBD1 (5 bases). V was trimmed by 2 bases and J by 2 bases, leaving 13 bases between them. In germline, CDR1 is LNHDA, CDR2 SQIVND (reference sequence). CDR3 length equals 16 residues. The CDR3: CASSITQGAGNQPQHF. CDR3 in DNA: TGTGCCAGTAGTATAACACAAGGGGCAGGCAATCAGCCCCAGCATTTT.

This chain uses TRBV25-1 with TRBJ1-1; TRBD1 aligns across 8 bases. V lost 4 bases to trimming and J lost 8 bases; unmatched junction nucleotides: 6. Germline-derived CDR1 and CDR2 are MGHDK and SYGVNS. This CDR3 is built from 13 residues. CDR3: CASSGQGLGEAFF. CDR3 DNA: TGTGCCAGCAGTGGACAGGGGTTAGGAGAAGCTTTCTTT.

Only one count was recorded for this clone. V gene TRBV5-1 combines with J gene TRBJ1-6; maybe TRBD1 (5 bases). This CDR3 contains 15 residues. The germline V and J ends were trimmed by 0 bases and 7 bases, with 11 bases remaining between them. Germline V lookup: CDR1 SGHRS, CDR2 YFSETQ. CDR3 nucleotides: TGCGCCAGCAGCTTGGCAGGGCGGACAAATTCACCCCTCCACTTT. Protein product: CASSLAGRTNSPLHF. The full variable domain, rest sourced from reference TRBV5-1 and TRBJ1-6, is KAGVTQTPRYLIKTRGQQVTLSCSPISGHRSVSWYQQTPGQGLQFLFEYFSETQRNKGNFPGRFSGRQFSNSRSEMNVSTLELGDSALYLCASSLAGRTNSPLHFGNGTRLTVT.

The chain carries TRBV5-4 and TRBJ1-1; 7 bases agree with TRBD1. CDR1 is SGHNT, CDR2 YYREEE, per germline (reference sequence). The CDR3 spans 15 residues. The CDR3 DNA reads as TGTACCTCTAACCAGGGGGGCCGACCGAACACTGAAGCTTTCTTT. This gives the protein CTSNQGGRPNTEAFF.

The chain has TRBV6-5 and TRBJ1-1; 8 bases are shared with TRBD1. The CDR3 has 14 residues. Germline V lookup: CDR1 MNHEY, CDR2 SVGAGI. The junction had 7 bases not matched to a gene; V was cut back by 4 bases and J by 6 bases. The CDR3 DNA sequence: TGTGCCAGCAGTTTTGACAGGGGAGGCGCTGAAGCTTTCTTT. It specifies CASSFDRGGAEAFF.

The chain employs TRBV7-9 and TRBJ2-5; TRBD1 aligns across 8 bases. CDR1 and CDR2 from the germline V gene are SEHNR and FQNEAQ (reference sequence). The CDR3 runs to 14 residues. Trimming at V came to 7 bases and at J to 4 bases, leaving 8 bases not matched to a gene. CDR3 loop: CASTRTGTVETQYF. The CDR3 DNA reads TGTGCCAGCACCCGGACAGGGACAGTAGAGACCCAGTACTTC. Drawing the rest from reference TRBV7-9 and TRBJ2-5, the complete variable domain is DTGVSQNPRHKITKRGQNVTFRCDPISEHNRLYWYRQTLGQGPEFLTYFQNEAQLEKSRLLSDRFSAERPKGSFSTLEIQRTEQGDSAMYLCASTRTGTVETQYFGPGTRLLVL.

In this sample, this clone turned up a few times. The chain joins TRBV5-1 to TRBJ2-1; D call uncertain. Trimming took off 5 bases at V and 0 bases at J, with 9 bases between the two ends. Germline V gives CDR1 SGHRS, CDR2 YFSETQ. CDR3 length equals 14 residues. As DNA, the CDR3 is TGCGCCAGCAGGCAACAGAGCTCCTACAATGAGCAGTTCTTC. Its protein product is CASRQQSSYNEQFF. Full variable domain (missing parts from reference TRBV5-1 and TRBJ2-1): KAGVTQTPRYLIKTRGQQVTLSCSPISGHRSVSWYQQTPGQGLQFLFEYFSETQRNKGNFPGRFSGRQFSNSRSEMNVSTLELGDSALYLCASRQQSSYNEQFFGPGTRLTVL.

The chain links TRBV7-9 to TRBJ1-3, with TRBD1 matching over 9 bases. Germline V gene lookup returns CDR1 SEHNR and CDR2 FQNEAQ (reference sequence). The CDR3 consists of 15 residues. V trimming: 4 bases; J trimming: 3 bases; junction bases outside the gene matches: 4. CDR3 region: CASSWGQGFGNTIYF. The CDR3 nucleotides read TGTGCCAGCAGCTGGGGACAGGGATTTGGAAACACCATATATTTT.

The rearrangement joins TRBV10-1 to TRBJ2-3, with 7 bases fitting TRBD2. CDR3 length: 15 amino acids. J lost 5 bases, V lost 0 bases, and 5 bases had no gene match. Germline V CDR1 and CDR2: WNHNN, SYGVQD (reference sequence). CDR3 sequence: CASSESSGGIDTQYF. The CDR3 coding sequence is TGCGCCAGCAGTGAGTCGTCGGGAGGAATAGATACGCAGTATTTT.

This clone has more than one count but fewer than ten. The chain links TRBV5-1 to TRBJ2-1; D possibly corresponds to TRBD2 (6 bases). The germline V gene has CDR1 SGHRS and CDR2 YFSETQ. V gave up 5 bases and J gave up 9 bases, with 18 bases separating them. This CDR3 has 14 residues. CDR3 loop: CASSDPGGFGEQFF. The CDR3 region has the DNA TGCGCCAGCAGTGACCCTGGAGGGTTTGGTGAGCAGTTCTTC.

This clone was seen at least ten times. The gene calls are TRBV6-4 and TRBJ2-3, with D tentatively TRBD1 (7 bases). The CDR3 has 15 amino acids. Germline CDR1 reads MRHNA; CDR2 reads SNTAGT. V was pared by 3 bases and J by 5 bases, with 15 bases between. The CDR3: CASSESTGEVDTQYF. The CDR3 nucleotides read TGTGCCAGCAGTGAATCTACAGGGGAGGTAGATACGCAGTATTTT.

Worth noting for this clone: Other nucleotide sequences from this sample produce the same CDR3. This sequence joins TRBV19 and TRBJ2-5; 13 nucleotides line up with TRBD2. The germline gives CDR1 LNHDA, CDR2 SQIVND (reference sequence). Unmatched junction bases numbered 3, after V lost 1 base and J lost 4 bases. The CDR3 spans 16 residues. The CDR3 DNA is TGTGCCAGTAGTATAGGACTAGCGGGAGGTCGAGAGACCCAGTACTTC. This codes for CASSIGLAGGRETQYF.

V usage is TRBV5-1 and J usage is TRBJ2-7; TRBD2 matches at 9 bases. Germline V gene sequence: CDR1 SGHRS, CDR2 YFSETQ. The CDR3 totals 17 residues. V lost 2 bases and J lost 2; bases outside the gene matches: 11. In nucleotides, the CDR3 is TGCGCCAGCAGCTTTGAGGGATCTAGCGGGATCACCTACGAGCAGTACTTC. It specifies CASSFEGSSGITYEQYF.

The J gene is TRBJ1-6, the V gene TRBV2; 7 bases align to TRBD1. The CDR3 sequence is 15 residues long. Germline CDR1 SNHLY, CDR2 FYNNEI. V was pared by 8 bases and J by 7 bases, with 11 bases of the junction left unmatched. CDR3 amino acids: CASSPTGTENSPLHF. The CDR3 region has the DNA TGTGCCAGCTCCCCGACGGGGACAGAAAATTCACCCCTCCACTTT.

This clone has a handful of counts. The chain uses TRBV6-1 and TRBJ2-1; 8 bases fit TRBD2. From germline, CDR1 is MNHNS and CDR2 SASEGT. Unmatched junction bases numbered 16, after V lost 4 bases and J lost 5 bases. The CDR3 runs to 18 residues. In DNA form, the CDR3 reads TGTGCCAGCAGTGTTCATGGTACCAGCGGGAGCTCGGACAATGAGCAGTTCTTC. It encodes CASSVHGTSGSSDNEQFF.